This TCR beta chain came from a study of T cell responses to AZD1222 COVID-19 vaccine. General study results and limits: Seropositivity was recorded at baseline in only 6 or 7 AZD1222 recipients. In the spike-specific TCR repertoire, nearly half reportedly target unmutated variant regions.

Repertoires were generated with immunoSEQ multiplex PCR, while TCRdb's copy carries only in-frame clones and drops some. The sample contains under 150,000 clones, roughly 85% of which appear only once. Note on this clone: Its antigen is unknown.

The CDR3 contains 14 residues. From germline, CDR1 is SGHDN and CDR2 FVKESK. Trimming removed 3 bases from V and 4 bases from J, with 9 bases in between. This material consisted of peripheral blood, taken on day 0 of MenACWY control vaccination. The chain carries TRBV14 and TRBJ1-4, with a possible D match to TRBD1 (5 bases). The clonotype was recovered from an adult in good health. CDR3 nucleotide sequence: TGTGCCAGCAGCCAGAACAGGCTTAATGAAAAACTGTTTTTT. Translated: CASSQNRLNEKLFF.